The sequence of this TCR beta chain was determined in a study of PD-1 blockade in classical Hodgkin lymphoma. General study findings and limits: Reasons behind the repertoire differences stay unclear, perhaps disease activity or earlier therapy. Diminished baseline TCR diversity has been reported in newly diagnosed patients relative to healthy donors.

This clone was counted between two and nine times. Its antigen remains unknown. In germline, CDR1 is ENHRY, CDR2 SYGVKD. The V segment lost 8 bases and the J segment 2 bases; nucleotides outside the gene matches: 7. The CDR3 covers 15 residues. Sample time point: newly diagnosed, previously untreated cHL patient sample. Purification of CD4+ T cells from thawed PBMCs was performed via magnetic negative selection. Comparator PBMCs were from newly diagnosed, untreated classical Hodgkin lymphoma. This table comes from immunoSEQ multiplex PCR, and its TCRdb copy is limited to in-frame clones, with some not included. The sample consists of about 14,000 clones, 85% to 90% of them appearing once.

This receptor was taken from a human donor with classical Hodgkin lymphoma. This chain links TRBV10-3 with TRBJ1-5; 9 nucleotides agree with TRBD1. Input material: CD4+ T cells from blood. The CDR3 DNA reads as TGTGCCATCGGGCGACAGGGGGGAGGCAATCAGCCCCAGCATTTT. Translated, it gives CAIGRQGGGNQPQHF.